Below, one T cell receptor beta chain is given with its context. This record comes from a study of blood T cell repertoires in COVID-19. Authors' data handling: Estimation of nucleated cell counts relied on the amplification of reference gene primers. Clones were read by immunoSEQ multiplex PCR, and TCRdb kept only the in-frame ones, dropping some. For V, J and clone size, that table is used; D and trimming come from the DNA. The sample lists roughly 250,000 clones; about 85% were seen once. The CDR3 spans 13 residues. The germline V and J ends were trimmed by 9 bases and 12 bases, with 20 bases remaining between them. Germline V gene lookup returns CDR1 KGHDR and CDR2 SFDVKD.

Sample: peripheral blood. The chain links TRBV24-1 to TRBJ2-1, with a tentative D call TRBD2 (5 bases). The sequence was obtained from a human donor with COVID-19, enrolled during active disease. The donor label of this sample is uncertain. CDR3: CATGPPGFSRQFF. The CDR3 bases are TGTGCCACCGGCCCCCCGGGATTCAGCCGGCAGTTCTTC.